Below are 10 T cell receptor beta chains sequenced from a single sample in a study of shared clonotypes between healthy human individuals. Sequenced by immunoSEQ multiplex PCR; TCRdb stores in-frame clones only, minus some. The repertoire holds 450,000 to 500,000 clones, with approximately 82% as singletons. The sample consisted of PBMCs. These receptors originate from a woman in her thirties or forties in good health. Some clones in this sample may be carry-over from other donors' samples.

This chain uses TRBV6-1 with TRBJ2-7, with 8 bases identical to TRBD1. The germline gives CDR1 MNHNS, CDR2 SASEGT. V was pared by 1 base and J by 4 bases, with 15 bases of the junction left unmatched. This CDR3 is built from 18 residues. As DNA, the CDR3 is TGTGCCAGCAGTGAAGAAAACCCTTACAGGGGGATTATTTACGAGCAGTACTTC. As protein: CASSEENPYRGIIYEQYF.

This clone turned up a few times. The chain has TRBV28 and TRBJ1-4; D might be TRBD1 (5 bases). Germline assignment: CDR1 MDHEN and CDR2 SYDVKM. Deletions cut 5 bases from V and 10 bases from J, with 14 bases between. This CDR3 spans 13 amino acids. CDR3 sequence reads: CASSPAGFGKLFF. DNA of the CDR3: TGTGCCAGCAGTCCTGCAGGGTTCGGAAAACTGTTTTTT.

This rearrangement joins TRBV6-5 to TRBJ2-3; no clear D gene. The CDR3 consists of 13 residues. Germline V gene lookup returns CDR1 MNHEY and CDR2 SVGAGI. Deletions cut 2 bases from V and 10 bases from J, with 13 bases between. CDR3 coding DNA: TGTGCCAGCAGTTACAGGGTGGGGTATGCGCAGTATTTT. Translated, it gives CASSYRVGYAQYF.

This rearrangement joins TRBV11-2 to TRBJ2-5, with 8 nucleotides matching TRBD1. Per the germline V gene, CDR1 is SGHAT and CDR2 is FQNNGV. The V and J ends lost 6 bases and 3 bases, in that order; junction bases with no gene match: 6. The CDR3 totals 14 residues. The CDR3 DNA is TGTGCCAGCAGAAGAGGACAGGGCGAAGAGACCCAGTACTTC. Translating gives CASRRGQGEETQYF.

Written as DNA, the CDR3 is TGTGCCAGCAGCGACCCTCGGGGAGACGAGCAGTACTTC. As protein: CASSDPRGDEQYF. This chain links TRBV9 with TRBJ2-7; D might be TRBD2 (5 bases). Trimming left V 3 bases short and J 5 bases short, with 12 bases between. Germline assignment: CDR1 SGDLS and CDR2 YYNGEE. There are 13 residues in the CDR3.

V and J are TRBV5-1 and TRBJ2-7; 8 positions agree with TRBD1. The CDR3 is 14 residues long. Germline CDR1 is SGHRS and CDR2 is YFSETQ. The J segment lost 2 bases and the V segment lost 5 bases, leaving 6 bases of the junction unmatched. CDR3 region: CASSGTGRTYEQYF. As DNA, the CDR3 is TGCGCCAGCAGTGGGACAGGTCGGACCTACGAGCAGTACTTC. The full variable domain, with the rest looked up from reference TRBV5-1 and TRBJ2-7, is KAGVTQTPRYLIKTRGQQVTLSCSPISGHRSVSWYQQTPGQGLQFLFEYFSETQRNKGNFPGRFSGRQFSNSRSEMNVSTLELGDSALYLCASSGTGRTYEQYFGPGTRLTVT.

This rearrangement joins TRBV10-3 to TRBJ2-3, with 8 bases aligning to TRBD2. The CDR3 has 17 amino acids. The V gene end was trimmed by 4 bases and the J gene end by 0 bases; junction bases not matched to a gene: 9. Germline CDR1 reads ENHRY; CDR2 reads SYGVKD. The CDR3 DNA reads TGTGCCATCAGTGGCTGGAGGGCTAGCGGGAGCACAGATACGCAGTATTTT. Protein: CAISGWRASGSTDTQYF.

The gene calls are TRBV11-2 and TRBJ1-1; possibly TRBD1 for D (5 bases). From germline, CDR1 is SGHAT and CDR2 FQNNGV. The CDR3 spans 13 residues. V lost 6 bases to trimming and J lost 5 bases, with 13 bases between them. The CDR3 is CASRNLGGTEAFF. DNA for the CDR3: TGTGCCAGCAGAAACCTTGGGGGGACTGAAGCTTTCTTT. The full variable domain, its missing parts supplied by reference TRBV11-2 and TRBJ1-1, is EAGVAQSPRYKIIEKRQSVAFWCNPISGHATLYWYQQILGQGPKLLIQFQNNGVVDDSQLPKDRFSAERLKGVDSTLKIQPAKLEDSAVYLCASRNLGGTEAFFGQGTRLTVV.

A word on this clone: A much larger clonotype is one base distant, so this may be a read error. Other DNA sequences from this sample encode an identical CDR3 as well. The CDR3 reads CASSAILDRVPYEQYF. CDR3 DNA: TGTGCCAGCAGTGCCATACTCGACAGGGTTCCCTACGAGCAGTACTTC. The chain uses TRBV28 and TRBJ2-7, with TRBD1 identical over 7 bases. This CDR3 region has 16 residues. The V gene's germline CDR1 is MDHEN and CDR2 SYDVKM. Trimming took 5 bases from V and 2 from J; bases not matched to a gene: 12.

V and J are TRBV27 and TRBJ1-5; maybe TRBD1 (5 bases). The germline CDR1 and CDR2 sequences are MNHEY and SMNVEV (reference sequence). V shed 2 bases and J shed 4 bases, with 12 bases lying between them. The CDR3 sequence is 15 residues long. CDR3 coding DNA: TGTGCCAGCAGTTTAGGGCAGGGTGGTAATCAGCCCCAGCATTTT. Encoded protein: CASSLGQGGNQPQHF.